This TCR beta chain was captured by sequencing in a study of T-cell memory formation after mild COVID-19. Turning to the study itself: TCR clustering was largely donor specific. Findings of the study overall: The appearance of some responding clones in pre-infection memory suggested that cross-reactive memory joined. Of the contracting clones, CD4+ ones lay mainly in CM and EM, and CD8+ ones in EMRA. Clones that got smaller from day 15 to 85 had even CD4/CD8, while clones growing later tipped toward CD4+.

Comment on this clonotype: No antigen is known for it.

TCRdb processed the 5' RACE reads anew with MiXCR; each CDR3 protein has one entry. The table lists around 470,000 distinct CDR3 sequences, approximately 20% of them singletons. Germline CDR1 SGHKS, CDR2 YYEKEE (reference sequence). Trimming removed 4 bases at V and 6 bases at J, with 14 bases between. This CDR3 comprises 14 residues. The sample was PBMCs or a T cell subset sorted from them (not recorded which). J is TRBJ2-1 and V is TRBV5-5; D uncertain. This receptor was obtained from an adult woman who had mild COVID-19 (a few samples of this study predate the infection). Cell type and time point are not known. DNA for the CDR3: TGTGCCAGCAGCCCCGCGTCGGTAACCAATGAGCAGTTCTTC. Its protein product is CASSPASVTNEQFF.